This record concerns one TCR beta chain sequence. With 4 bases removed from V and 5 bases from J, the gap between germline ends came to 10 bases. This CDR3 spans 13 amino acids. The germline CDR1 and CDR2 sequences are MNHEY and SVGEGT. Through a sample-barcoded 5' primer and a J-beta primer mix, a second PCR was run for roughly 6 to 12 cycles. Tagging of each cDNA molecule was performed by a template-switch adaptor with 12 random nucleotides. TCRdb used MiXCR to reprocess the 5' RACE reads, holding one entry per CDR3 protein. The sample has fewer than 800,000 distinct CDR3 sequences; around 49% are singletons. Peripheral blood was drawn, about 10 milliliters per donor. These data belong to a study of blood T cells in healthy people across ages.

This chain uses TRBV6-2 or TRBV6-3 with TRBJ2-3; D not certain. This sequence originates from a woman aged 55-75 years in good health. What was sequenced was blood. The DNA for the CDR3 is TGTGCCAGCAGTTTTAAAGACATAGATACGCAGTATTTT. It translates to CASSFKDIDTQYF.